Reported below is one T cell receptor beta chain. Its target is unknown. The sample originates from a study of T cells in narcolepsy. TCRdb keeps only in-frame clones here, not all; method: immunoSEQ multiplex PCR. The profile shows around 30,000 clones, about four fifths of them singletons. The CDR3 has 13 amino acids. Trimming took 3 bases from V and 4 from J, leaving 9 bases between them. Germline-derived CDR1 and CDR2 are SGHTA and FQGTGA. Study outcomes and limitations: Blood of same and different patients, but not healthy controls, reportedly held recurring autoreactive clonotypes. Autoreactive HCRT-specific and TRIB2-specific clonotypes were marked in same-patient CSF-versus-blood CD4+ comparisons.

V and J are TRBV7-3 and TRBJ1-1, with D unresolved. The sequence derives from a human donor in good health. The sample taken for sequencing was memory (CD45RA-) CD4+ T cells from blood. The CDR3 DNA reads TGTGCCAGCAGCTTTAAAGACGGCACTGAAGCTTTCTTT. Amino acid sequence: CASSFKDGTEAFF.